This TCR beta chain was recorded in a study of blood T cell repertoires in COVID-19. Study-wide context: Sites across the United States, Italy and Spain contributed samples from acute and convalescent COVID-19.

Trimming pared 5 bases from V and 4 bases from J, leaving 20 bases between. This CDR3 spans 16 amino acids. The germline V gene encodes CDR1 SGHNT and CDR2 YYREEE (reference sequence). Clones were sequenced by immunoSEQ multiplex PCR, and TCRdb holds only the in-frame ones, with some missing. The data show a few hundred thousand clones, 89% seen once. The source is a woman aged 25 to 39 with COVID-19, enrolled during active disease. The material sequenced was peripheral blood. The chain carries TRBV5-4 and TRBJ2-3, with D perhaps matching TRBD2 (7 bases). DNA of the CDR3: TGTGCCAGCAGTTACCCGGGGGGCCTGGTATCAGATACGCAGTATTTT. Its translation is CASSYPGGLVSDTQYF.